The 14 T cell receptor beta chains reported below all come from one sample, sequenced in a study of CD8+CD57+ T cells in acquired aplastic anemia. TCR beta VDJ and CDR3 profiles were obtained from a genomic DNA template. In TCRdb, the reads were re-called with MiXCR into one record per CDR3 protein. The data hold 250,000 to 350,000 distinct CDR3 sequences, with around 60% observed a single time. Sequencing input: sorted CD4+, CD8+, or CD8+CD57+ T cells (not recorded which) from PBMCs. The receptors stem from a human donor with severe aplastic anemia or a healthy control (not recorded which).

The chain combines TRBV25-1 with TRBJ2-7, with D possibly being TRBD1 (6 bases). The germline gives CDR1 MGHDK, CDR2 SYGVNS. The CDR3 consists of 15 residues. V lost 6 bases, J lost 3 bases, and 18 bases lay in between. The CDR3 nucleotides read TGTGCCAGCAGCTTCTGGACAGAAGGCAACTACGAGCAGTACTTC. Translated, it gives CASSFWTEGNYEQYF.

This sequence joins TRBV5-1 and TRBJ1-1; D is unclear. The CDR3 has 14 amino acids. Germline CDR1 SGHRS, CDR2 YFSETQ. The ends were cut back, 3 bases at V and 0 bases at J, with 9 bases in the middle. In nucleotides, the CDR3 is TGCGCCAGCAGCTCCTCATCCATGAACACTGAAGCTTTCTTT. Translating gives CASSSSSMNTEAFF.

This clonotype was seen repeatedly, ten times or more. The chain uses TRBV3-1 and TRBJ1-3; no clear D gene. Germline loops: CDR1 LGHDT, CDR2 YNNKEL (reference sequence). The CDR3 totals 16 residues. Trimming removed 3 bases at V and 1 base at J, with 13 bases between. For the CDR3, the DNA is TGTGCCAGCAGCCATTACACTACCTTATCTGGAAACACCATATATTTT. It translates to CASSHYTTLSGNTIYF.

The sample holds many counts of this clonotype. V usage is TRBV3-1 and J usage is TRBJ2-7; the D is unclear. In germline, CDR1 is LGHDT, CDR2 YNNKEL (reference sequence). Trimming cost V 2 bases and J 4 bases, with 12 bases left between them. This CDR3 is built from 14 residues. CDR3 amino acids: CASSQFLGQYEQYF. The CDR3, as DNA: TGTGCCAGCAGCCAATTTCTCGGTCAATACGAGCAGTACTTC.

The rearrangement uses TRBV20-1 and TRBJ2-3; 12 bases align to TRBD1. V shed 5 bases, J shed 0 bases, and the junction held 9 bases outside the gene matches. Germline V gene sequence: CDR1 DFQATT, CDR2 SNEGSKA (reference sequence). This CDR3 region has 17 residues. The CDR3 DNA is TGCAGTGCTTCCACGGGACAGGGGGCGAGTAGCACAGATACGCAGTATTTT. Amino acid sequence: CSASTGQGASSTDTQYF.

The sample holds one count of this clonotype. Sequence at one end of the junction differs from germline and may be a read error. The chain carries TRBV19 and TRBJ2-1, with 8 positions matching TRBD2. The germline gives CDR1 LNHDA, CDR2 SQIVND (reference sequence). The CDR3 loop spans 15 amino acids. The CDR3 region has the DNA TGTGCCAGTACTCGGGGGGGTGAGTTAAGGGATGAGCAGCTCTTC. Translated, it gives CASTRGGELRDEQLF.

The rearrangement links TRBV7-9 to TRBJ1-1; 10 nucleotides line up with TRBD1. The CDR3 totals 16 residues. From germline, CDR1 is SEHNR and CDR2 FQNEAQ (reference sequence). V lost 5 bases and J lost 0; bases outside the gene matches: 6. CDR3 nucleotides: TGTGCCAGCAGCCACCGGGACAGGGGATTGAACACTGAAGCTTTCTTT. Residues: CASSHRDRGLNTEAFF. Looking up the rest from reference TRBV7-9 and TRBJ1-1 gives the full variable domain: DTGVSQNPRHKITKRGQNVTFRCDPISEHNRLYWYRQTLGQGPEFLTYFQNEAQLEKSRLLSDRFSAERPKGSFSTLEIQRTEQGDSAMYLCASSHRDRGLNTEAFFGQGTRLTVV.

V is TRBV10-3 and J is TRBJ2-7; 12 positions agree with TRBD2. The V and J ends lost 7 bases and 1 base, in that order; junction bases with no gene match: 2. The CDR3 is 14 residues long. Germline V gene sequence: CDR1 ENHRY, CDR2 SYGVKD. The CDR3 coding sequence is TGTGCCATCATGACTAGCGGGGGTTCCTACGAGCAGTACTTC. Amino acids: CAIMTSGGSYEQYF.

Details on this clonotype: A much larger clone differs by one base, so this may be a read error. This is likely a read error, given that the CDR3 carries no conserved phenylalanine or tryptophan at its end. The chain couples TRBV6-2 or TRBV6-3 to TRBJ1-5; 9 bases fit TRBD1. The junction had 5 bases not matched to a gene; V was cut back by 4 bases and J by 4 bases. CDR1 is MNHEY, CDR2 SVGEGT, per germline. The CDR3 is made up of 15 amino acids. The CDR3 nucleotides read TGTGCCAGCAGTTCCCCCGGGACAGGGAATCAGCCCCAGCATCTT. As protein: CASSSPGTGNQPQHL.

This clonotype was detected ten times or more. CDR3 residues: CASSYGRSRNTEAFF. In nucleotides, the CDR3 is TGTGCCAGCAGTTACGGGAGAAGTCGGAACACTGAAGCTTTCTTT. V is TRBV6-5 and J is TRBJ1-1, with D uncertain. Deletions cut 2 bases from V and 1 base from J, with 11 bases between. CDR3 length: 15 residues. CDR1 and CDR2 (germline): MNHEY, SVGAGI.

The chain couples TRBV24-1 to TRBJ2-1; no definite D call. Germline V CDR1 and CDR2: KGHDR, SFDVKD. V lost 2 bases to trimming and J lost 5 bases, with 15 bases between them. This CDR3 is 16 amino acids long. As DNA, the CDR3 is TGTGCCACCAGTGATTCCCCAGGACGTAGGAACAATGAGCAGTTCTTC. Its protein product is CATSDSPGRRNNEQFF.

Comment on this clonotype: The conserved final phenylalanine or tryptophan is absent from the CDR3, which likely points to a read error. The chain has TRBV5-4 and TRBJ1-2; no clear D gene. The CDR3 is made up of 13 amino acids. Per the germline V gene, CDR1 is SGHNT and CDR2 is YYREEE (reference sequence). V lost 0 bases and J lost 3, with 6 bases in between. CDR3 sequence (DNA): TGTGCCAGCAGCTTGGGGGGAGACTATGGCTACACCTTA. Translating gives CASSLGGDYGYTL.

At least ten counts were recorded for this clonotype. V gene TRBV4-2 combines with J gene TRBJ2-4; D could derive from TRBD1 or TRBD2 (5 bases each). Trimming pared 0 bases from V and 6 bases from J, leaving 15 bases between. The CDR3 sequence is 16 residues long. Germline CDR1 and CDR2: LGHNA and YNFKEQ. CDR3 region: CASSQEGPGGVNIQYF. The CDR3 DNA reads TGTGCCAGCAGCCAAGAGGGTCCTGGGGGTGTAAACATTCAGTACTTC.

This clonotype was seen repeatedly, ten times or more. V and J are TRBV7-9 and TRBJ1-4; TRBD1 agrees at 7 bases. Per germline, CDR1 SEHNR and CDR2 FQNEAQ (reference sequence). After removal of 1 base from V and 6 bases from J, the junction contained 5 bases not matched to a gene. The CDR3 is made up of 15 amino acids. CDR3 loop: CASSLEGGRHEKLFF. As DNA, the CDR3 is TGTGCCAGCAGCTTAGAAGGGGGCCGGCATGAAAAACTGTTTTTT. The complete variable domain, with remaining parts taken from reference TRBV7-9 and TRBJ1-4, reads DTGVSQNPRHKITKRGQNVTFRCDPISEHNRLYWYRQTLGQGPEFLTYFQNEAQLEKSRLLSDRFSAERPKGSFSTLEIQRTEQGDSAMYLCASSLEGGRHEKLFFGSGTQLSVL.